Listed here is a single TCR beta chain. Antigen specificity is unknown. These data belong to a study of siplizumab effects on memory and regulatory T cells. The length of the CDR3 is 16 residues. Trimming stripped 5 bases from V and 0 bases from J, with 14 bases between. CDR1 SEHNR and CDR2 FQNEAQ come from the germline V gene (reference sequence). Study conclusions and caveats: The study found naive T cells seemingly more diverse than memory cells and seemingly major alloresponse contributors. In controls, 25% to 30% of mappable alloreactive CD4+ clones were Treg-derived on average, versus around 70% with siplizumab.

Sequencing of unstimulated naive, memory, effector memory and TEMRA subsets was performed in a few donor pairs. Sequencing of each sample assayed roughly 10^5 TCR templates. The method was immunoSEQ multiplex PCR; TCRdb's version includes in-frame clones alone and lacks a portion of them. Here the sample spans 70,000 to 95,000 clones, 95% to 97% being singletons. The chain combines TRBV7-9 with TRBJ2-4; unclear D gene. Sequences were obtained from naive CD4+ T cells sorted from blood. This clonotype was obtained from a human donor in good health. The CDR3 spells CASSPDVELAKNIQYF. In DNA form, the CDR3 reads TGTGCCAGCAGCCCCGACGTGGAACTAGCCAAAAACATTCAGTACTTC.